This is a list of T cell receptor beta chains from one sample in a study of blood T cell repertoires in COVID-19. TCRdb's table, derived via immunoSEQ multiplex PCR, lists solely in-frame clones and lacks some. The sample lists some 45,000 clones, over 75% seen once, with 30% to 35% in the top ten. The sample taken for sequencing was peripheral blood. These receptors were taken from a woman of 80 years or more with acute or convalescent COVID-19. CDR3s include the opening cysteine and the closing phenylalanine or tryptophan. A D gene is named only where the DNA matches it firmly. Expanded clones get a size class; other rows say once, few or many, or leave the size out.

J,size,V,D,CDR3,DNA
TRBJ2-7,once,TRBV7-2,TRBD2,CASSLEDRGNPGLEYEQYF,TGTGCCAGCAGCCTGGAAGATCGCGGAAATCCGGGACTAGAGTACGAGCAGTACTTC
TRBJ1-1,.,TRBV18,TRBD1,CASSPTGTGPNTEAFF,TGTGCCAGCTCACCCACCGGGACAGGTCCTAACACTGAAGCTTTCTTT
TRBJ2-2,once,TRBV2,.,CASSGELYTGELFF,TGTGCCAGCAGTGGAGAACTATACACCGGGGAGCTGTTTTTT
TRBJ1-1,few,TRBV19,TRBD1,CASTPGQGRNTEAFF,TGTGCCAGTACCCCGGGACAGGGTCGGAACACTGAAGCTTTCTTT
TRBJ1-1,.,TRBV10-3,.,CAISDGLGGEDTEAFF,TGTGCCATCAGTGATGGGTTGGGGGGTGAAGACACTGAAGCTTTCTTT
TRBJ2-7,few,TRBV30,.,CAWSPGTPSYEQYF,TGTGCCTGGAGTCCCGGGACACCCTCCTACGAGCAGTACTTC
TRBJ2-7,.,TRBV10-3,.,CATQDINEQYF,TGTGCCACCCAGGATATCAACGAGCAGTACTTC
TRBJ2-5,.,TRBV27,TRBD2,CASRIAGTQETQYF,TGTGCCAGCAGAATAGCGGGAACTCAAGAGACCCAGTACTTC
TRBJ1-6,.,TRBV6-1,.,CASSDGLSGASPLHF,TGTGCCAGCAGTGATGGCCTTAGTGGGGCCTCACCCCTCCACTTT
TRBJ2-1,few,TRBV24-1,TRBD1,CATSVLGTGSYNEQFF,TGTGCCACCAGTGTGCTGGGGACAGGCTCCTACAATGAGCAGTTCTTC
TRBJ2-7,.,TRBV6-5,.,CASTGLQGHEQYF,TGTGCCAGCACCGGACTCCAAGGCCACGAGCAGTACTTC
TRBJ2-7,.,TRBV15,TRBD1,CATSRGQGASYEQYF,TGTGCCACCAGCAGGGGACAGGGGGCTTCCTACGAGCAGTACTTC
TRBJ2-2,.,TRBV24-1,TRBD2,CATSEPLSGRTGELFF,TGTGCCACCAGTGAGCCGCTTAGCGGGAGAACCGGGGAGCTGTTTTTT
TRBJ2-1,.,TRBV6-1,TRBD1,CASSENRDRSYNEQFF,TGTGCCAGCAGTGAAAACCGGGACAGATCCTACAATGAGCAGTTCTTC
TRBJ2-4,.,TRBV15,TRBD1,CATSRDYTGTGINIQYF,TGTGCCACCAGCAGAGATTATACGGGGACAGGGATAAACATTCAGTACTTC
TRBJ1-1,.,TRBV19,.,CASSKAQGSEAFF,TGTGCCAGTAGCAAAGCCCAGGGCTCTGAAGCTTTCTTT
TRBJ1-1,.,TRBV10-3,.,CAISEGQKNTEAFF,TGTGCCATCAGTGAAGGACAGAAGAACACTGAAGCTTTCTTT
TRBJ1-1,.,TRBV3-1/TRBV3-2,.,CASSRQITATEAFF,TGTGCCAGCAGCCGACAGATTACGGCCACTGAAGCTTTCTTT
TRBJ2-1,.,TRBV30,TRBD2,CACSKRDPGNEQFF,TGTGCCTGCAGTAAGCGGGACCCGGGGAATGAGCAGTTCTTC
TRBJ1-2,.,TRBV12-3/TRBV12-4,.,CASSSDWRDGYTF,TGTGCCAGCAGTTCCGATTGGAGGGATGGCTACACCTTC
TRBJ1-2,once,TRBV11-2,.,CASSRGRWGYTF,TGTGCCAGCAGCAGAGGCCGCTGGGGCTACACCTTC
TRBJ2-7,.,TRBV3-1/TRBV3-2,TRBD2,CASSQGGGLSYEQYF,TGTGCCAGCAGCCAAGGCGGGGGTCTGTCCTACGAGCAGTACTTC
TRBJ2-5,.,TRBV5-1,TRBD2,CASSVMTSGQETQYF,TGCGCCAGCAGCGTAATGACTAGCGGTCAAGAGACCCAGTACTTC
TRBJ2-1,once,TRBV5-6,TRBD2,CASSLEGLGLYNEQFF,TGTGCCAGCAGCTTGGAGGGACTAGGTTTATACAATGAGCAGTTCTTC
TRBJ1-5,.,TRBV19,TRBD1,CASSIGQGVTSQPQHF,TGTGCCAGTAGTATAGGGCAGGGGGTAACGAGTCAGCCCCAGCATTTT
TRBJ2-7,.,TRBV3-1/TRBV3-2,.,CASSQVSGVEQYF,TGTGCCAGCAGCCAAGTATCAGGGGTCGAGCAGTACTTC
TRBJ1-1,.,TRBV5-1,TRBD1,CASSLAGGGMNTEAFF,TGCGCCAGCAGCCTCGCAGGGGGCGGGATGAACACTGAAGCTTTCTTT
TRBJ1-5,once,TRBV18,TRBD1,CASSGDRVLPQHF,TGTGCCAGCTCTGGGGACAGGGTTTTGCCCCAGCATTTT
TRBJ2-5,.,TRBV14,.,CASSPTRWETQYF,TGTGCCAGCAGCCCGACTAGGTGGGAGACCCAGTACTTC
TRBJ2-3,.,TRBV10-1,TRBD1,CASSNPGQGTFQSQYF,TGCGCCAGCAGTAACCCCGGACAGGGGACTTTTCAATCGCAGTATTTT
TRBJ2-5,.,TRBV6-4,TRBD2,CASSATSGVQETQYF,TGTGCCAGCAGTGCGACTAGCGGGGTTCAAGAGACCCAGTACTTC
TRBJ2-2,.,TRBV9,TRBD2,CASSPRLADAPGGELFF,TGTGCCAGCAGCCCGCGACTAGCGGACGCACCGGGGGGGGAGCTGTTTTTT
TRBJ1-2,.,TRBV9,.,CASSVGGQGLLWGGYTF,TGTGCCAGCAGCGTAGGGGGACAAGGCCTTTTATGGGGAGGCTACACCTTC
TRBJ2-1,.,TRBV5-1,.,CASSLGGTSYNEQFF,TGCGCCAGCAGCTTAGGGGGTACCTCCTACAATGAGCAGTTCTTC
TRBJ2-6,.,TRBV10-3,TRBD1,CATGTGASGANVLTF,TGTGCCACCGGGACAGGGGCGTCTGGGGCCAACGTCCTGACTTTC
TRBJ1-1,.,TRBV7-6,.,CASSAFKEAWVYGTEAFF,TGTGCCAGCAGCGCCTTTAAGGAGGCTTGGGTATATGGCACTGAAGCTTTCTTT
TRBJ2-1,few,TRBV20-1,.,CSASYVFGKTYNEQFF,TGCAGTGCTAGTTATGTGTTCGGGAAGACCTACAATGAGCAGTTCTTC